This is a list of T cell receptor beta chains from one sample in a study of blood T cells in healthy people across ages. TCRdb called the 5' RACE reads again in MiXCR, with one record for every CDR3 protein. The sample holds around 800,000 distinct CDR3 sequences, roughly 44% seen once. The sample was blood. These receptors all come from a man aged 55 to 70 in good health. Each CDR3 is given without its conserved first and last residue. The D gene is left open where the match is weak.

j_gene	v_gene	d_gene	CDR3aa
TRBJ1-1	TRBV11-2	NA	ASSLGSHTEAF
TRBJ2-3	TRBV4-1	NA	ASSQGTGRDTQY
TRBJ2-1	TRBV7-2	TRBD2	ASSKAGTSGDNEQF
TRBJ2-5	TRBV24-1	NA	ATSDFTGGQETQY
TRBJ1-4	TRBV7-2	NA	ASSPAQGAANEKLF
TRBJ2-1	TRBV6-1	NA	ASSQTIAPGNEQF
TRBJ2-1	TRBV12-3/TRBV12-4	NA	ASRSGASYEQF
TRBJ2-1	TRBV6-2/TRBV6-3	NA	ASSSFGGVNEQF
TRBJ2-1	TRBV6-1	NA	ASSEAGTAYNEQF
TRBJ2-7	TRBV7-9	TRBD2	ASSPPQRDYEQY
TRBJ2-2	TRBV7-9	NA	ASSWEGALTGELF
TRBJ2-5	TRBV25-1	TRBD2	ANRLAMGETQY
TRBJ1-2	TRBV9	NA	ASSSGRVLANYGYT
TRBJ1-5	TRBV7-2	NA	ASSYRVEDNQPQH
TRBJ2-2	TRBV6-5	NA	ASSYYGGLGENTGELF
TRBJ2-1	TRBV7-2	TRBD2	ASSLGASGSRYEQF
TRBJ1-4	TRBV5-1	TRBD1	ASSSGQRNEKLF
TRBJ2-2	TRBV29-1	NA	SVELLTRPAGELF
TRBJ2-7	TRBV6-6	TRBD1	ASRLRDRSYEQY
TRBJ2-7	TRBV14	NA	ASSQLGRMTYEQY
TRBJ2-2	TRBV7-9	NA	ASSLGGWTGELF
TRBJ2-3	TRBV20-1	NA	SATEPRAQY
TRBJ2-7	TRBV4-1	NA	ASSQDLGRGPISYEQY
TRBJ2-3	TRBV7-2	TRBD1	ASSSGTAFAQY
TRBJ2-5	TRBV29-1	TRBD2	SGSRGLAGGQETQY
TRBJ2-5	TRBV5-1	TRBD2	ACSLGRRLAGEGETQY
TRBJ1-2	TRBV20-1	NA	SARDGRGTYGYT
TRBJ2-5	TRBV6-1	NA	ATDKGGGQETQY
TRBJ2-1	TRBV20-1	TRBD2	SAKKTGGLSYNEQF
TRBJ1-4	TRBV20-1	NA	SAAAGRPDEKLF
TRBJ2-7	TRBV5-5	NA	ASSPGYTGDPYEQY
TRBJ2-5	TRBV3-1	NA	ASSRGLPSETQY
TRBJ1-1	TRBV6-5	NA	ASRAPGSRVAF
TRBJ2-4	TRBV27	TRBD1	ASTGQHSNIQY
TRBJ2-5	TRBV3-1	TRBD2	ASSQWLAGGMSQETQY
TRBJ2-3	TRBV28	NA	ASSSSGARDTDTQY
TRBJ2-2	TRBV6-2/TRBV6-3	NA	ASNPTGNTGELF
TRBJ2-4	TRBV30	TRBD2	AWSVSGTAKNIQY
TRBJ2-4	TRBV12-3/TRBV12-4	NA	ASSSRDILY
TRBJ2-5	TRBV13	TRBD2	ASSLILAGGRAQY
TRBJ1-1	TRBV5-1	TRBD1	ASNPGPNQGGTEAF
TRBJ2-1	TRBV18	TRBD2	ASSLEAGDHEQF
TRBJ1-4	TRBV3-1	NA	ASSQSGEKLF
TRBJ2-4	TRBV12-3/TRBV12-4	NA	ASSFDSPRNIQY
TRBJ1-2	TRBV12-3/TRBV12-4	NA	ASSRQAVYGYT
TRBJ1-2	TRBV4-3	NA	ASSQVTNYGYT
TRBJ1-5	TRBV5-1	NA	ASSLVRAFSNQPQH
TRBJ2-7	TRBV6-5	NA	ASSYSAAANYEQY
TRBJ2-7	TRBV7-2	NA	ASSLGSVSSYEQY